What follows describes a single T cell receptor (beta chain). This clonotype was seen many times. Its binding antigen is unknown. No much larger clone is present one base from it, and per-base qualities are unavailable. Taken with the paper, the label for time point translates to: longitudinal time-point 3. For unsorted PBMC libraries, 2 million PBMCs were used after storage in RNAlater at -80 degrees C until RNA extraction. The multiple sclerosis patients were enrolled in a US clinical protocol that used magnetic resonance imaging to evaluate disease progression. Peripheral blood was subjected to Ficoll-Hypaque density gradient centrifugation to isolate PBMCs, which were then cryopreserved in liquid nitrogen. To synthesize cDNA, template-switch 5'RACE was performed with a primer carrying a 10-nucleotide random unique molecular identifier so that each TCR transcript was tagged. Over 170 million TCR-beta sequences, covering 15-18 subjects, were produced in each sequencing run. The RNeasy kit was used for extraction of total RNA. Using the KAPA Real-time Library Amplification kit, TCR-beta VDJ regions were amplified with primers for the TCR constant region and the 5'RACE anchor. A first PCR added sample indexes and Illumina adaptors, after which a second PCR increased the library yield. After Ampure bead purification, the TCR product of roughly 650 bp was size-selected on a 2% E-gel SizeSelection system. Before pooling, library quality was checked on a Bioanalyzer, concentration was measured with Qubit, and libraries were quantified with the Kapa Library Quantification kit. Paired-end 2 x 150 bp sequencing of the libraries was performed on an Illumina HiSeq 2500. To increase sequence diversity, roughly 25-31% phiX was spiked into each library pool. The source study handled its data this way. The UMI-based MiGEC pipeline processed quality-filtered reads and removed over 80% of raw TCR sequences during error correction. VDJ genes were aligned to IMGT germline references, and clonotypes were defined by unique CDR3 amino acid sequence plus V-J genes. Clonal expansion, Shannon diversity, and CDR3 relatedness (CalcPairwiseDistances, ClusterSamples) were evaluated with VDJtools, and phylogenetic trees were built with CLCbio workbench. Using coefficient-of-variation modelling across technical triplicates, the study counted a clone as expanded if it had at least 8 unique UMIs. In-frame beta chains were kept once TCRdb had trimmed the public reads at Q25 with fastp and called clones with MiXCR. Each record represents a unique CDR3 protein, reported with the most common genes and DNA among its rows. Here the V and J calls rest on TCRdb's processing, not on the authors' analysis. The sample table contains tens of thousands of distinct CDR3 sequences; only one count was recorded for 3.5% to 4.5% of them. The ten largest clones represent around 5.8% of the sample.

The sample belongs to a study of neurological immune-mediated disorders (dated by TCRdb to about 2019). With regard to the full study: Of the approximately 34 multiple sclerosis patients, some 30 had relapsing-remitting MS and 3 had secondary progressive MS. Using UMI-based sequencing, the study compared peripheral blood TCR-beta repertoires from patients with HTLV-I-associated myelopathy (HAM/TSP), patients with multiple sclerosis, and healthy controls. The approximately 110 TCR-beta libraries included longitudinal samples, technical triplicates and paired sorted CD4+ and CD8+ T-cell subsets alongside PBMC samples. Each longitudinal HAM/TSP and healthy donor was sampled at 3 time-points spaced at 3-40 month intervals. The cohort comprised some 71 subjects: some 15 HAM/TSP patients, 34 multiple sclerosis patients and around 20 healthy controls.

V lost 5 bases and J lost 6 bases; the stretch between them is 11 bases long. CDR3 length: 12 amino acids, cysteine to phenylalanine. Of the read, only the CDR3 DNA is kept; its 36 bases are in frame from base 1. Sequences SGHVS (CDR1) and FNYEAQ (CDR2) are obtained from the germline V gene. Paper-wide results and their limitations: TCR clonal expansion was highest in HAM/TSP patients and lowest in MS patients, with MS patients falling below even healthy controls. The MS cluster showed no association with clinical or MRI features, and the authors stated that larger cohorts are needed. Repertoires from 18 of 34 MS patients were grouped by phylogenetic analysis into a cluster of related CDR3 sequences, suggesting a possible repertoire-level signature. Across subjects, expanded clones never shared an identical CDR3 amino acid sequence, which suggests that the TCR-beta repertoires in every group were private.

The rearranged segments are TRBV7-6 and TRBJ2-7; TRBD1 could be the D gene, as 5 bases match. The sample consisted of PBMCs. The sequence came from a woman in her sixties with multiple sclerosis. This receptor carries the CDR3 CASSPRVSEQYF. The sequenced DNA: TGTGCCAGCAGCCCCAGGGTTTCCGAGCAGTACTTC.